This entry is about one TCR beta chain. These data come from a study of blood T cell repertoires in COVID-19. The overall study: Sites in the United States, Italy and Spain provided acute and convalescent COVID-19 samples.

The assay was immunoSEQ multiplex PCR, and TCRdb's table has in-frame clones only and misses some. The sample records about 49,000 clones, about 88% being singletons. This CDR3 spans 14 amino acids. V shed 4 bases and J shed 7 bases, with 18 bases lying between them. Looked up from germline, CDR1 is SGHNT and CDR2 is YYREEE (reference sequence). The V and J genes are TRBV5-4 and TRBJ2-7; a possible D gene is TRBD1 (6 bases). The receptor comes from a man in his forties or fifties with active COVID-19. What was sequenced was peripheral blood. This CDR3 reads CASSIQWDTWEQYF. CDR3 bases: TGTGCCAGCAGCATACAATGGGACACGTGGGAGCAGTACTTC.